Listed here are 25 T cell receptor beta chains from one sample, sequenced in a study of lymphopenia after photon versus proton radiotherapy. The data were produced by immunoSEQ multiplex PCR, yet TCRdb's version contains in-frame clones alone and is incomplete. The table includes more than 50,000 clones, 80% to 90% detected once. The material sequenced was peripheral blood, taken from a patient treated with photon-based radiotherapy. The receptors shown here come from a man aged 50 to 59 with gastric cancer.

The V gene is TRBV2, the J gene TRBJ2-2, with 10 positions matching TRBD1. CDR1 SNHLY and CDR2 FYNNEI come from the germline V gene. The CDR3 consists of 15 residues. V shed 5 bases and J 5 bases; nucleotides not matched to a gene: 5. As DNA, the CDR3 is TGTGCCAGCAGTCCGAGGGACAGGGGTACCGGGGAGCTGTTTTTT. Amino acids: CASSPRDRGTGELFF.

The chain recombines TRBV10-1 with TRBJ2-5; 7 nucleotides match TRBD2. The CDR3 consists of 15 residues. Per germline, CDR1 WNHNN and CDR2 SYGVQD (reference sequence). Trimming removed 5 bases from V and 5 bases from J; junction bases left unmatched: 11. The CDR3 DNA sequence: TGCGCCAGCAGTCCTGGGCGGGAGTTGAGGGAGACCCAGTACTTC. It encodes CASSPGRELRETQYF.

This CDR3 is CASSSRTSGRPSGNNEQFF. CDR3 DNA: TGTGCCAGCAGCTCGCGGACTAGCGGGAGGCCCTCGGGGAACAATGAGCAGTTCTTC. The V gene is TRBV21-1, the J gene TRBJ2-1; the table names TRBD2, a call not compared with the DNA. TRBV21-1 is given as a pseudogene. CDR3 length: 19 amino acids.

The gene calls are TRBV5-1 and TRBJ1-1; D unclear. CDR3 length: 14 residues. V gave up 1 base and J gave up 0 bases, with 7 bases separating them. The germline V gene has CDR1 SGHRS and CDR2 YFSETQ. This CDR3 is CASSLQPLNTEAFF. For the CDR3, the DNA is TGCGCCAGCAGCTTGCAACCCCTGAACACTGAAGCTTTCTTT.

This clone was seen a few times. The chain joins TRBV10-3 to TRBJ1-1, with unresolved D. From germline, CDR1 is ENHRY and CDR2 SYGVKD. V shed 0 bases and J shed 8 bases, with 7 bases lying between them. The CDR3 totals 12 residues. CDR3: CAISESGLEAFF. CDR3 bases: TGTGCCATCAGTGAGTCCGGGCTAGAAGCTTTCTTT.

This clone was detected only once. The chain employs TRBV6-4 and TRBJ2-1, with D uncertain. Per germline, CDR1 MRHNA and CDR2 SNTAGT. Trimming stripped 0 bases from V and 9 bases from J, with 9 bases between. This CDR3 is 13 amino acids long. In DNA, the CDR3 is TGTGCCAGCAGTGACTCTGAACGACTTGAGCAGTTCTTC. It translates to CASSDSERLEQFF.

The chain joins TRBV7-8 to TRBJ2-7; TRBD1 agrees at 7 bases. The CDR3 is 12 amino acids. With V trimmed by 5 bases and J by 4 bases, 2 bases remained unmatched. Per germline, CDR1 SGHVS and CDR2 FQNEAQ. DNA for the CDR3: TGTGCCAGCAGCCAACAGGGGTACGAGCAGTACTTC. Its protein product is CASSQQGYEQYF.

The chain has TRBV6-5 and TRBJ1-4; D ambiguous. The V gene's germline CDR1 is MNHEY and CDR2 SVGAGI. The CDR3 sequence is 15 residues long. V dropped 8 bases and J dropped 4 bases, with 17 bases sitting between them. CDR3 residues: CASRGPGNLNEKLFF. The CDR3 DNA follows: TGTGCCAGCCGCGGCCCCGGCAACCTTAATGAAAAACTGTTTTTT.

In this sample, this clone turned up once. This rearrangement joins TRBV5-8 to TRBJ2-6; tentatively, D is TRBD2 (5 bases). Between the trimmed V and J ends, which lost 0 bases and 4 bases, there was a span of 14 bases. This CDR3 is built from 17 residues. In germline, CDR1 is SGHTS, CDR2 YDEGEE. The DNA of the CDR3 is TGTGCCAGCAGCTTGGCCTCCATGCCGGGAGGGGCCAACGTCCTGACTTTC. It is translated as CASSLASMPGGANVLTF.

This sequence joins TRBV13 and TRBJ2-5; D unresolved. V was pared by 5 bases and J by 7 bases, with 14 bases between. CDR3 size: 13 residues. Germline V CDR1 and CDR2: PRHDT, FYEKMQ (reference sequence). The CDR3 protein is CASSKGWETTQYF. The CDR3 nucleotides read TGTGCCAGCAGCAAAGGGTGGGAAACGACCCAGTACTTC.

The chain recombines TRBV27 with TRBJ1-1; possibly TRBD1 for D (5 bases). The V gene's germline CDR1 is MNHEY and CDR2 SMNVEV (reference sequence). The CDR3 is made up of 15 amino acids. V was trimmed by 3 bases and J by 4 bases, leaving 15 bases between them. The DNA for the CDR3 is TGTGCCAGCAGTTTGAGCAGGGTAGTAGGCACTGAAGCTTTCTTT. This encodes CASSLSRVVGTEAFF.

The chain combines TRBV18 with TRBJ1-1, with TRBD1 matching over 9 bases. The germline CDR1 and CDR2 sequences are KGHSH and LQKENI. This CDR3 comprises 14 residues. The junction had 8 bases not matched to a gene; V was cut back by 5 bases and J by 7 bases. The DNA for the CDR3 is TGTGCCAGCTCAGCTCAGGGACAGGGAAATGAAGCTTTCTTT. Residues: CASSAQGQGNEAFF.

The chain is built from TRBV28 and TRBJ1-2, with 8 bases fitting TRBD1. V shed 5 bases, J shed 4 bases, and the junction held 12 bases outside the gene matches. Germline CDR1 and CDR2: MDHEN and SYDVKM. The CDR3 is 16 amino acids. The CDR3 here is CASSLLPSGTGYGYTF. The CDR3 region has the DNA TGTGCCAGCAGTCTTCTACCCTCCGGGACAGGCTATGGCTACACCTTC.

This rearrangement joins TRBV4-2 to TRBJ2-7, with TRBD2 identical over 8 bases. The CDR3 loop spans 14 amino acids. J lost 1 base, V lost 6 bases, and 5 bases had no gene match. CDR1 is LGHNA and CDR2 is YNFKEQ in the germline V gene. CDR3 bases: TGTGCCAGCAGTTTGACTAGCGCATCCTACGAGCAGTACTTC. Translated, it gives CASSLTSASYEQYF.

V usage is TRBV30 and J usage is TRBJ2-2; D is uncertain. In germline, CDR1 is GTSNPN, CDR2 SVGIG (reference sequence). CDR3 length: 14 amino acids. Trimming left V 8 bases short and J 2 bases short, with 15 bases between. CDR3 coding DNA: TGTGCCACTCCCACCCGACAAAACACCGGGGAGCTGTTTTTT. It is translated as CATPTRQNTGELFF.

DNA for the CDR3: TGTGCCAGCAGCCTGGGACAGACCTACGAGCAGTACTTC. Protein: CASSLGQTYEQYF. V gene TRBV6-5 combines with J gene TRBJ2-7; 7 bases are a match to TRBD1. Trimming cost V 6 bases and J 2 bases; bases outside gene matches: 4. Per the germline V gene, CDR1 is MNHEY and CDR2 is SVGAGI. CDR3 length equals 13 residues.

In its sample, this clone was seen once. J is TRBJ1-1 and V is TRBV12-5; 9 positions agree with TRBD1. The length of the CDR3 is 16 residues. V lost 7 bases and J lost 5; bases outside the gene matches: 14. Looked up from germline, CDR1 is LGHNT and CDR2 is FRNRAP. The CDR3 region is CASAPDRGRGTTEAFF. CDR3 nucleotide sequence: TGTGCTAGTGCCCCGGACAGGGGAAGGGGGACGACTGAAGCTTTCTTT.

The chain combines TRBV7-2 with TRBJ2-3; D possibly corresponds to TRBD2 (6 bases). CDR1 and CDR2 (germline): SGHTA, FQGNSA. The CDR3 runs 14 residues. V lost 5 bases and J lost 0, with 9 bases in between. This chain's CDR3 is CASSVGLSTDTQYF. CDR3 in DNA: TGTGCCAGCAGCGTGGGACTTAGCACAGATACGCAGTATTTT.

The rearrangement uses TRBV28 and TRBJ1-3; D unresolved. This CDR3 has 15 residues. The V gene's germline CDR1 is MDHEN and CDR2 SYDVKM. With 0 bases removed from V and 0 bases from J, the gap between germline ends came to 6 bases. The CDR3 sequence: CASSLWASSGNTIYF. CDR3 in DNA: TGTGCCAGCAGTTTATGGGCAAGCTCTGGAAACACCATATATTTT. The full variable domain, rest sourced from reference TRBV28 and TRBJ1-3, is DVKVTQSSRYLVKRTGEKVFLECVQDMDHENMFWYRQDPGLGLRLIYFSYDVKMKEKGDIPEGYSVSREKKERFSLILESASTNQTSMYLCASSLWASSGNTIYFGEGSWLTVV.

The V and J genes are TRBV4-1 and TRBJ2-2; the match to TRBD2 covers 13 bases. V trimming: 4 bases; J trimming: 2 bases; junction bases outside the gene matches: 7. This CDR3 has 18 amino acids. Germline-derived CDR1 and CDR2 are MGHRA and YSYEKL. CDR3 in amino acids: CASSRRPGLAGNTGELFF. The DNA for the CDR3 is TGCGCCAGCAGCCGCCGACCGGGACTAGCGGGAAACACCGGGGAGCTGTTTTTT.

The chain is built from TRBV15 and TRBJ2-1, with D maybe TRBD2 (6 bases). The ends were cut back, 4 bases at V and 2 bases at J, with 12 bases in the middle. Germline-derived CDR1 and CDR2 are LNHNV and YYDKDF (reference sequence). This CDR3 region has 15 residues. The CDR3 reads CATSKGGLTYNEQFF. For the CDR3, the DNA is TGTGCCACCAGCAAAGGAGGACTAACCTACAATGAGCAGTTCTTC.

This chain's CDR3 is CASSDTPRTSGRWDEQFF. The DNA for the CDR3 is TGTGCCAGCAGTGATACCCCCAGAACTAGCGGGAGATGGGATGAGCAGTTCTTC. The J gene is TRBJ2-1, the V gene TRBV6-1; 11 nucleotides agree with TRBD2. Germline values: CDR1 MNHNS, CDR2 SASEGT. The CDR3 has 18 amino acids. V shed 3 bases, J shed 8 bases, and the junction held 15 bases outside the gene matches.

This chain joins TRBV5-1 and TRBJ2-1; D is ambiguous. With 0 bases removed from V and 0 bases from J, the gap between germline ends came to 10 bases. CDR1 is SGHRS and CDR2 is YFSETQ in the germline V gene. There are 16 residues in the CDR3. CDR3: CASSLEGQSSYNEQFF. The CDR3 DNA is TGCGCCAGCAGCTTGGAAGGCCAGAGCTCCTACAATGAGCAGTTCTTC.

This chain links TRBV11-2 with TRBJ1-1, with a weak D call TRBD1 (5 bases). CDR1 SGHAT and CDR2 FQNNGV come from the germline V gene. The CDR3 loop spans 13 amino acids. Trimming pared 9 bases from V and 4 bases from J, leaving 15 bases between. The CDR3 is CASRGGVGTEAFF. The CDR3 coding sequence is TGTGCCAGTAGGGGTGGGGTCGGCACTGAAGCTTTCTTT.

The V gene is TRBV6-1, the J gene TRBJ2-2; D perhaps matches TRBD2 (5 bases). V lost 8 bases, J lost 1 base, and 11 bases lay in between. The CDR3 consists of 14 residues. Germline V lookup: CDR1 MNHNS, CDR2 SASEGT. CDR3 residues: CASRSGWNTGELFF. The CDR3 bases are TGTGCCAGCCGGAGCGGATGGAACACCGGGGAGCTGTTTTTT.